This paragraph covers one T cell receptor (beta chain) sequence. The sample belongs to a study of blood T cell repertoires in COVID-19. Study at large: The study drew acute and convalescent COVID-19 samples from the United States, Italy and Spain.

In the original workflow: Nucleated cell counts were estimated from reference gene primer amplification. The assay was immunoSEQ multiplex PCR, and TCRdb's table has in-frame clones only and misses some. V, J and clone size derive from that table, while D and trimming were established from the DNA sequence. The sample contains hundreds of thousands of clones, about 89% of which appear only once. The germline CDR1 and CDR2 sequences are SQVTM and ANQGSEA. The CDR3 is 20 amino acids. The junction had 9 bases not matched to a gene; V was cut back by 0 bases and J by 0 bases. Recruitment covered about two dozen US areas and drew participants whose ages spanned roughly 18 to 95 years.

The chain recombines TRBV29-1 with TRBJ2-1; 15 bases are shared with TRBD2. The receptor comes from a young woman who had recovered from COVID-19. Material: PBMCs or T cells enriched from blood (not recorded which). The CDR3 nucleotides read TGCAGCGTTGAAGATAGGAGGACTAGCGGGAGGGCGAGCTCCTACAATGAGCAGTTCTTC. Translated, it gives CSVEDRRTSGRASSYNEQFF.